This T cell receptor beta chain is from a study of lung T cells in sarcoidosis with Löfgren's syndrome. Study details: Analyses focused on Löfgren's syndrome patients.

By frequency in the sample, this clonotype is large. TCRdb fed the reads into MiXCR, producing one record per CDR3 protein. Among about 880 distinct CDR3 sequences listed, roughly 28% were seen once. The sample comprised CD4+ T cells from bronchoalveolar lavage fluid. This sequence originates from a human donor with sarcoidosis (Löfgren's syndrome or another form), or a control subject (not recorded which).

CDR3 nucleotides: TGTGCCAGCAGTTACCGGACGGATCACACTGAAGCTTTCTTT. This encodes CASSYRTDHTEAFF. The gene calls are TRBV6-2 or TRBV6-3 and TRBJ1-1; D gene uncertain. Germline values: CDR1 MNHEY, CDR2 SVGEGT. The CDR3 is 14 amino acids. Trimming took 2 bases from V and 3 from J, leaving 10 bases between them.